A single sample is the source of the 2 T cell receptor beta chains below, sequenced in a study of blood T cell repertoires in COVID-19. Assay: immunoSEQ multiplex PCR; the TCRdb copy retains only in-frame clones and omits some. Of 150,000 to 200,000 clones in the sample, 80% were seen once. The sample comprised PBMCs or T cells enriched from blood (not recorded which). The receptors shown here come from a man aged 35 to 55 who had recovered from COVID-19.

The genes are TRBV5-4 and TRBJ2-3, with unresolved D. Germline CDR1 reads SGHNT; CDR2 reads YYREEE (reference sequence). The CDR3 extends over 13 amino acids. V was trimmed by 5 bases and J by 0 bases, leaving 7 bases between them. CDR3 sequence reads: CASSSSSTDTQYF. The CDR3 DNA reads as TGTGCCAGCAGTTCCTCTAGCACAGATACGCAGTATTTT. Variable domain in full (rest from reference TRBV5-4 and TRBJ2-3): ETGVTQSPTHLIKTRGQQVTLRCSSQSGHNTVSWYQQALGQGPQFIFQYYREEENGRGNFPPRFSGLQFPNYSSELNVNALELDDSALYLCASSSSSTDTQYFGPGTRLTVL.

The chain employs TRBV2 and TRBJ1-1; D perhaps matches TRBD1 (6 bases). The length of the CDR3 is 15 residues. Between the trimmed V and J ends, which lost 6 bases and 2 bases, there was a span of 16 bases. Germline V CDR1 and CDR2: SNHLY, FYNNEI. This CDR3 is CASSNQGQSNTEAFF. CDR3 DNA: TGTGCCAGCAGCAACCAAGGACAGAGTAACACTGAAGCTTTCTTT.